This T cell receptor (beta chain) was observed in a study of T-cell reconstitution after alpha-beta-depleted transplantation in children. Germline V gives CDR1 SGHRS, CDR2 YFSETQ. This CDR3 is 16 amino acids long. V lost 4 bases and J lost 0; bases outside the gene matches: 9. Using unique molecular identifiers, the investigators prepared the TCRbeta library. Via MiXCR, TCRdb re-called the PCR reads, giving one row per CDR3 protein. The sample includes about 400,000 distinct CDR3 sequences, 20% seen only once; the top ten take around 4%. Material: PBMCs from the stem cell graft donor, obtained from the stem cell graft. This receptor was obtained from a human donor who donated a stem cell graft to a child with acute myeloid leukemia. The rearrangement joins TRBV5-1 to TRBJ1-1; the match to TRBD1 covers 7 bases. In DNA form, the CDR3 reads TGCGCCAGCAGCAGGGGGGACAGCGGAATGAACACTGAAGCTTTCTTT. This encodes CASSRGDSGMNTEAFF.